These 2 T cell receptor beta chains were sequenced from one sample in a study of blood T cell repertoires in COVID-19. Only in-frame clones appear in the TCRdb table, and some are missing; sequencing was by immunoSEQ multiplex PCR. The repertoire holds 200,000 to 250,000 clones, with 86% as singletons. The sequencing sample was made of peripheral blood. These receptors were obtained from a woman in her twenties or thirties who had recovered from COVID-19.

In this sample, this clone turned up once. V usage is TRBV18 and J usage is TRBJ2-1; a possible D gene is TRBD1 (6 bases). The CDR3 covers 17 residues. Germline CDR1 reads KGHSH; CDR2 reads LQKENI. V lost 3 bases and J lost 9, with 24 bases in between. CDR3 DNA sequence: TGTGCCAGCTCACCGGGTCTCGATGGGACATCCAGGGGTGAGCAGTTCTTC. Translated: CASSPGLDGTSRGEQFF.

The chain links TRBV6-5 to TRBJ2-1; tentative D call: TRBD1 (6 bases). Looked up from germline, CDR1 is MNHEY and CDR2 is SVGAGI. The V end was cut by 7 bases, the J end by 1 base, with 14 bases between. This CDR3 region has 15 residues. The CDR3 region has the DNA TGTGCCAGCATCCACAGGGTAGTGTCCTACAATGAGCAGTTCTTC. Translated, it gives CASIHRVVSYNEQFF.